Listed below are T cell receptor beta chains from one sample, sequenced in a study of blood T cells in healthy people across ages. TCRdb ran MiXCR on the 5' RACE reads and lists one entry per CDR3 protein. The sample holds roughly 860,000 distinct CDR3 sequences, roughly 60% seen once. The sequencing sample was made of blood. Receptor source: a man under 40 in good health. CDR3s leave out the opening cysteine and the closing phenylalanine or tryptophan.

TRBV20-1,-,SALQGPPYNEQY
TRBV5-1,TRBJ1-1,ASSLAGLDTEAF
TRBV4-2,TRBJ2-7,ASSQGPSGLAGGISYEQY
TRBV25-1,TRBJ1-2,ASSGDPVVYGYT
TRBV7-2,TRBJ2-1,ASSLNPSFIYNEQF
TRBV9,TRBJ2-5,ASSVAAPSGRETQY
TRBV6-6,TRBJ2-3,ASSRGTSGGADTQY
TRBV7-2,TRBJ2-5,ASGQQGAKETQY
TRBV20-1,TRBJ2-4,SASPQEAIAKNILY
TRBV28,TRBJ2-1,ASSLWASGGGSYNEQF
TRBV9,TRBJ2-7,ASSVDGTGANEQY
TRBV12-3/TRBV12-4,TRBJ2-5,ACRWLQETQY
TRBV20-1,TRBJ2-3,SAAGSSTDTQY
TRBV3-1,TRBJ1-4,ASSQPGHNEKLF
TRBV27,TRBJ2-3,ASTFRSSTDTQY
TRBV7-2,TRBJ2-5,ASSWTSGGARETQY
TRBV6-5,TRBJ2-1,ASSYGFPSGVEQF
TRBV4-3,TRBJ1-2,ASSQRDRQLYGYT
TRBV28,TRBJ2-3,ASIIIDRGTSGANTDTQY
TRBV9,TRBJ2-7,ASSVGGREQY
TRBV6-5,TRBJ2-3,ASSRAGYTQY
TRBV2,TRBJ2-2,ASSEDRGYGELF
TRBV3-1,TRBJ2-1,ASSPRLAGEGNEQF
TRBV7-2,TRBJ2-7,ASNQGQPEQY
TRBV29-1,TRBJ2-3,SVVAGDPETFTDTQY
TRBV6-6,TRBJ2-7,ASSYPGQGVDEQY
TRBV7-2,TRBJ2-3,ASSKLAKSADTQY
TRBV3-1,TRBJ2-7,ASSPPGQPYEQY
TRBV6-5,TRBJ2-5,ASSYLPGKQETQY
TRBV3-1,TRBJ2-6,ASSHLGGGGDVLT
TRBV6-2/TRBV6-3,TRBJ1-2,ASSSRQGASFGYT
TRBV20-1,TRBJ1-5,SAPGEHSNQPQH
TRBV20-1,TRBJ1-1,SAKRLNTEAF
TRBV2,TRBJ2-7,ASSEIALREQY